This TCR beta chain was recorded in a study of control samples from healthy donors and cancer patients (dated by TCRdb to 2020 to 2022). Concerning this clone itself: This receptor's antigen is unknown. Base qualities are missing; no much larger clone stands one base away.

The germline V gene encodes CDR1 SGHAT and CDR2 FQDESV (reference sequence). There are 15 amino acids in the CDR3, from cysteine to phenylalanine inclusive. Of the read, only the CDR3 DNA is kept; its 45 bases are in frame from base 1. Trimming accounts for 5 bases at V and 8 bases at J, while the number of junction bases matched to no gene is 6. Library construction relied on the immunoSEQ multiplex PCR assay. Here the immuneACCESS table is served through TCRdb, limited to in-frame sequences with V and J called. Missing clones are a known gap in these copies; in checked studies unresolved V genes cover under half, and the rest lacks a known reason. This sample lists about 78,000 clones; around 90% were detected once. The top ten constitute 6.5% to 8% of the sample.

The sequence was obtained from a woman aged 55-70 years in good health. The rearrangement combines TRBV11-1 with TRBJ1-6; TRBD1 fits 10 bases in the junction. Material for sequencing was blood. The CDR3 region has the sequence CASSPRDRGDSPLHF. The base sequence is TGTGCCAGCAGCCCCCGGGACAGGGGTGATTCACCCCTCCACTTT.